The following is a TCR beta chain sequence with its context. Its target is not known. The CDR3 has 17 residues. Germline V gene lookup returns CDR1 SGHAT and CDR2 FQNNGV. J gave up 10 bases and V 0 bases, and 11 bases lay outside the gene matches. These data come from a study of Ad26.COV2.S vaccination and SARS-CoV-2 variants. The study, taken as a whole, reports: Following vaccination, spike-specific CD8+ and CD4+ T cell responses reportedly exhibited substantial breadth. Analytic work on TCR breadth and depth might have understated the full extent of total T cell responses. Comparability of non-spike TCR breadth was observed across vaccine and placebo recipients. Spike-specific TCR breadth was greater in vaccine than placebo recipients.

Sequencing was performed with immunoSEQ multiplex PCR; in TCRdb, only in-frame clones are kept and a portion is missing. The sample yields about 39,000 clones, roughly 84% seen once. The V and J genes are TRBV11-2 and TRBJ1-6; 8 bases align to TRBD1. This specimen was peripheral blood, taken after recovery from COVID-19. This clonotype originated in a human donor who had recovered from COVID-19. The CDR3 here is CASSLELSRGRGSPLHF. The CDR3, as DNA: TGTGCCAGCAGCTTAGAGCTGTCCAGGGGGCGCGGGTCACCCCTCCACTTT.